The rows below give T cell receptor beta chains drawn from one sample of a study of blood T cell repertoires in COVID-19. Clones were sequenced by immunoSEQ multiplex PCR, and TCRdb holds only the in-frame ones, with some missing. The table lists approximately 210,000 clones, 70% to 90% of them singletons, with 14% to 15% in the top ten. The sample comprised PBMCs or T cells enriched from blood (not recorded which). These receptors all stem from a woman aged 50 to 65 with acute COVID-19. Each CDR3 is given with its conserved first and last residue. A D gene is named only where the DNA matches it firmly. The listing skips clone size in some rows; elsewhere it reads once, few, many or a size class.

j_gene	v_gene	abundance	d_gene	CDR3aa	CDR3nt
TRBJ1-4	TRBV19	.	TRBD1	CASSDPGQVNEKLFF	TGTGCCAGTAGTGACCCGGGACAGGTGAATGAAAAACTGTTTTTT
TRBJ2-1	TRBV4-1	few	TRBD2	CASSQEGTSGRNEQFF	TGCGCCAGCAGCCAAGAGGGGACTAGCGGGAGGAATGAGCAGTTCTTC
TRBJ1-3	TRBV28	once	.	CASSSGTTGNTIYF	TGTGCCAGCAGTTCCGGGACAACTGGAAACACCATATATTTT
TRBJ2-3	TRBV6-2/TRBV6-3	.	TRBD2	CASSYRIGGEGATDTQYF	TGTGCCAGCAGTTACCGTATCGGGGGGGAGGGAGCAACAGATACGCAGTATTTT
TRBJ2-3	TRBV4-3	once	.	CASSQDSFLPSTDTQYF	TGCGCCAGCAGCCAAGATAGTTTCTTACCTAGCACAGATACGCAGTATTTT
TRBJ2-7	TRBV19	.	.	CASSNGQSNEQYF	TGTGCCAGTAGTAACGGACAGAGTAACGAGCAGTACTTC
TRBJ2-3	TRBV9	.	TRBD1	CASSVGGRGQGDTQYF	TGTGCCAGCAGCGTAGGGGGCAGGGGGCAAGGAGATACGCAGTATTTT
TRBJ2-1	TRBV2	once	.	CASSRYSYNEQFF	TGTGCCAGCAGTCGGTATAGCTACAATGAGCAGTTCTTC
TRBJ1-1	TRBV6-5	.	.	CASSYGGADTEAFF	TGTGCCAGCAGTTACGGGGGCGCGGACACTGAAGCTTTCTTT
TRBJ1-3	TRBV10-3	.	.	CAISGFRRDRAGNTIYF	TGTGCCATCAGTGGTTTTCGCAGGGATCGGGCTGGAAACACCATATATTTT
TRBJ1-5	TRBV5-5	once	.	CASSEGSGGTNSRPQHF	TGTGCCAGCAGCGAGGGGTCGGGGGGCACCAATTCGAGGCCCCAGCATTTT
TRBJ2-2	TRBV28	once	TRBD1	CASTLQGAVNTGELFF	TGTGCCAGCACCCTTCAGGGGGCGGTGAACACCGGGGAGCTGTTTTTT
TRBJ2-3	TRBV5-1	.	.	CASSLSSAGSADTQYF	TGCGCCAGCAGCTTGAGTTCAGCAGGGTCCGCAGATACGCAGTATTTT
TRBJ2-7	TRBV27	.	TRBD2	CASSFRSLGLAGAGQQYF	TGTGCCAGCAGTTTTAGATCTCTCGGACTAGCGGGAGCTGGGCAGCAGTACTTC
TRBJ2-1	TRBV30	.	.	CAWSGTGEQFF	TGTGCCTGGAGTGGGACGGGAGAGCAGTTCTTC
TRBJ2-1	TRBV6-5	.	TRBD1	CASAYDRGYNEQFF	TGTGCCAGCGCCTACGACAGGGGGTACAATGAGCAGTTCTTC
TRBJ1-2	TRBV9	once	.	CASSSPFYGLQAAYGYTF	TGTGCCAGCAGCTCCCCCTTCTACGGACTCCAGGCGGCCTATGGCTACACCTTC
TRBJ1-1	TRBV2	.	.	CASSVGGWSEAFF	TGTGCCAGCAGTGTTGGAGGTTGGAGTGAAGCTTTCTTT
TRBJ2-7	TRBV3-1/TRBV3-2	.	TRBD2	CASRSTSGISYEQYF	TGTGCCAGCAGGTCGACTAGCGGAATCTCCTACGAGCAGTACTTC
TRBJ2-3	TRBV4-1	once	.	CASSQAISGSTDTQYF	TGCGCCAGCAGCCAAGCGATTAGCGGAAGCACAGATACGCAGTATTTT
TRBJ2-1	TRBV3-1/TRBV3-2	.	TRBD2	CASSPPGLAGYEQFF	TGTGCCAGCAGCCCCCCGGGACTAGCGGGATACGAGCAGTTCTTC
TRBJ1-1	TRBV7-6	.	.	CAVGNSDTEAFF	TGTGCCGTGGGCAATAGCGACACTGAAGCTTTCTTT
TRBJ2-1	TRBV7-2	.	TRBD2	CASSLEGTSANLGHEQFF	TGTGCCAGCAGCTTAGAAGGGACTAGCGCGAACCTAGGTCATGAGCAGTTCTTC
TRBJ1-6	TRBV28	few	TRBD1	CASGTANGNSPLHF	TGTGCCAGTGGGACAGCTAATGGGAATTCACCCCTCCACTTT
TRBJ1-1	TRBV10-1	once	.	CASSELAGGGTEAFF	TGCGCCAGCAGTGAGTTGGCAGGCGGAGGCACTGAAGCTTTCTTT
TRBJ1-6	TRBV3-1/TRBV3-2	.	.	CASSTRSRGHPSSYNSPLHF	TGTGCCAGCAGCACACGCTCACGAGGACACCCAAGCTCCTATAATTCACCCCTCCACTTT
TRBJ2-2	TRBV18	.	TRBD2	CASSPLAGNTGELFF	TGTGCCAGCTCACCTTTAGCGGGGAACACCGGGGAGCTGTTTTTT
TRBJ1-5	TRBV28	.	.	CASSTLRREVYSNQPQHF	TGTGCCAGCAGTACCTTAAGGAGGGAGGTGTATAGCAATCAGCCCCAGCATTTT
TRBJ1-5	TRBV19	.	.	CASSIYGAQPQHF	TGTGCCAGTAGTATATATGGGGCCCAGCCCCAGCATTTT
TRBJ2-7	TRBV4-2	.	.	CASSQDFALFNYEQYF	TGTGCCAGCAGCCAAGATTTTGCACTTTTCAACTACGAGCAGTACTTC
TRBJ2-2	TRBV11-3	.	TRBD2	CASSPGLAGQAGELFF	TGTGCCAGCAGCCCGGGACTAGCGGGACAGGCCGGGGAGCTGTTTTTT
TRBJ1-6	TRBV6-4	.	TRBD1	CASSPGQGNSPLHF	TGTGCCAGCAGCCCAGGACAGGGGAATTCACCCCTCCACTTT
TRBJ2-2	TRBV7-2	.	.	CASSLLSGNTGELFF	TGTGCCAGCAGCTTATTATCAGGGAACACCGGGGAGCTGTTTTTT
TRBJ2-1	TRBV28	.	.	CASSSLAGSNEQFF	TGTGCCAGCAGTTCATTGGCGGGTAGCAATGAGCAGTTCTTC
TRBJ2-1	TRBV6-2/TRBV6-3	.	TRBD2	CASSYSGLAVGGQFF	TGTGCCAGCAGTTACTCGGGACTAGCGGTAGGGGGGCAGTTCTTC
TRBJ1-1	TRBV18	.	TRBD1	CASSLRQGVLNTEAFF	TGTGCCAGCTCACTTAGACAGGGGGTCCTGAACACTGAAGCTTTCTTT
TRBJ2-1	TRBV2	.	TRBD2	CASSARTSGSLSYNEQFF	TGTGCCAGCAGCGCCAGGACTAGCGGGAGCCTCTCCTACAATGAGCAGTTCTTC
TRBJ2-7	TRBV6-5	.	TRBD1	CASRGTGGSYEQYF	TGTGCCAGCAGGGGTACAGGGGGGTCCTACGAGCAGTACTTC
TRBJ2-4	TRBV28	.	.	CASSLKGVGNIQYF	TGTGCCAGCAGTTTGAAGGGGGTGGGAAACATTCAGTACTTC
TRBJ1-6	TRBV30	.	.	CAWSGHNNSPLHF	TGTGCCTGGTCGGGACATAATAATTCACCCCTCCACTTT
TRBJ1-3	TRBV3-1/TRBV3-2	.	.	CASSHRANSGNTIYF	TGTGCCAGCAGCCACAGGGCTAACTCTGGAAACACCATATATTTT
TRBJ2-2	TRBV12-2	.	.	CASRLTPDNNPTGELFF	TGTGCAAGTCGCTTAACCCCTGATAACAACCCCACCGGGGAGCTGTTTTTT
TRBJ2-1	TRBV19	.	TRBD2	CASSTAILAATNNEQFF	TGTGCCAGTAGTACAGCAATACTAGCGGCCACTAACAATGAGCAGTTCTTC
TRBJ2-7	TRBV28	.	TRBD2	CASSSSGKSSYEQYF	TGTGCCAGCAGTTCTAGCGGGAAAAGCTCCTACGAGCAGTACTTC
TRBJ1-4	TRBV2	.	.	CASYEATNEKLFF	TGTGCCAGCTATGAGGCAACTAATGAAAAACTGTTTTTT
TRBJ2-7	TRBV6-5	.	.	CASSYKQGYEQYF	TGTGCCAGCAGTTACAAACAGGGCTACGAGCAGTACTTC
TRBJ1-2	TRBV30	.	.	CAWTPTWGETNYGYTF	TGTGCCTGGACCCCAACGTGGGGGGAAACTAACTATGGCTACACCTTC
TRBJ2-7	TRBV6-6	.	.	CASSYGTPPYEQYF	TGTGCCAGCAGTTACGGGACACCCCCCTACGAGCAGTACTTC
TRBJ2-3	TRBV27	.	.	CASSSPLRERGQRDTQYF	TGTGCCAGCAGTTCCCCGTTGCGGGAGCGCGGACAGAGAGATACGCAGTATTTT
TRBJ2-3	TRBV27	.	.	CASSLRVPGSPSTDTQYF	TGTGCCAGCAGCCTCCGAGTCCCGGGAAGTCCTAGCACAGATACGCAGTATTTT
TRBJ1-3	TRBV28	.	.	CASSLIHSGNTIYF	TGTGCCAGCAGTTTAATCCACTCTGGAAACACCATATATTTT
TRBJ1-2	TRBV27	once	.	CASRAPTGMLGGYTF	TGTGCCAGCAGGGCCCCCACAGGCATGCTAGGCGGCTACACCTTC
TRBJ2-1	TRBV11-2	.	TRBD2	CASSLDSGSFRGEQFF	TGTGCCAGCAGCTTGGATAGCGGGAGTTTCAGGGGTGAGCAGTTCTTC
TRBJ1-5	TRBV19	few	.	CASSSQGRSNQPQHF	TGTGCCAGTAGTTCCCAGGGGAGAAGCAATCAGCCCCAGCATTTT
TRBJ1-5	TRBV19	.	.	CASSIGRSRGNQPQHF	TGTGCCAGTAGTATAGGAAGGAGCCGTGGCAATCAGCCCCAGCATTTT